This is a list of T cell receptor beta chains from one sample in a study of cytomegalovirus exposure and HLA in healthy donors. Clones were read by immunoSEQ multiplex PCR, and TCRdb kept only the in-frame ones, dropping some. The sample holds 140,000 or so clones, around four fifths seen once. Sequencing was carried out using PBMCs. The receptors were gathered from a woman aged 60 to 75 in good health and CMV-seropositive. Each CDR3 is given with its conserved first and last residue. The D gene is left open where the match is weak. The size entry is marked missing in some rows and otherwise reads once, few, many or a size class.

j_call: TRBJ2-3; d_call: -; clone_size: -; v_call: TRBV4-3; cdr3_aa: CASSLRRGLSTDTQYF; cdr3_nt: TGCGCCAGCAGCCTGAGGCGGGGCCTTAGCACAGATACGCAGTATTTT
j_call: TRBJ2-1; d_call: -; clone_size: once; v_call: TRBV7-6; cdr3_aa: CASSLTNYNEQFF; cdr3_nt: TGTGCCAGCAGTCTAACCAACTACAATGAGCAGTTCTTC
j_call: TRBJ2-3; d_call: TRBD2; clone_size: -; v_call: TRBV4-2; cdr3_aa: CASSQDLKTSGVRDTQYF; cdr3_nt: TGTGCCAGCAGCCAAGATCTGAAGACTAGCGGGGTTCGGGATACGCAGTATTTT
j_call: TRBJ2-7; d_call: -; clone_size: few; v_call: TRBV27; cdr3_aa: CASSLLTGEQYF; cdr3_nt: TGTGCCAGCAGCCTACTCACGGGTGAGCAGTACTTC
j_call: TRBJ2-2; d_call: -; clone_size: -; v_call: TRBV7-2; cdr3_aa: CASSAQQGQINTGELFF; cdr3_nt: TGTGCCAGCAGCGCTCAACAGGGCCAGATTAACACCGGGGAGCTGTTTTTT
j_call: TRBJ2-1; d_call: TRBD2; clone_size: -; v_call: TRBV2; cdr3_aa: CASSDSSGRFYNEQFF; cdr3_nt: TGTGCCAGCAGTGACTCTTCCGGGAGGTTCTACAATGAGCAGTTCTTC
j_call: TRBJ2-7; d_call: TRBD1; clone_size: -; v_call: TRBV28; cdr3_aa: CASTRAMGTGRVYEQYF; cdr3_nt: TGTGCCAGCACCCGCGCAATGGGGACAGGGAGGGTCTACGAGCAGTACTTC
j_call: TRBJ1-4; d_call: TRBD1; clone_size: -; v_call: TRBV7-2; cdr3_aa: CASSLARQGLEEKLFF; cdr3_nt: TGTGCCAGCAGCTTAGCGAGACAGGGGTTAGAGGAAAAACTGTTTTTT
j_call: TRBJ2-1; d_call: TRBD1; clone_size: -; v_call: TRBV4-1; cdr3_aa: CASSPGQGAYNEQFF; cdr3_nt: TGCGCCAGCAGCCCGGGACAGGGGGCATACAATGAGCAGTTCTTC
j_call: TRBJ1-2; d_call: -; clone_size: -; v_call: TRBV5-4; cdr3_aa: CASSQTLGRGDYTF; cdr3_nt: TGTGCCAGCAGCCAAACATTGGGGAGGGGTGACTACACCTTC
j_call: TRBJ2-7; d_call: -; clone_size: -; v_call: TRBV4-1; cdr3_aa: CASSQPQGTRREQYF; cdr3_nt: TGCGCCAGCAGCCAACCCCAGGGGACAAGGAGGGAGCAGTACTTC
j_call: TRBJ2-7; d_call: -; clone_size: -; v_call: TRBV19; cdr3_aa: CASSKTGGHEQYF; cdr3_nt: TGTGCCAGTAGTAAGACAGGTGGCCACGAGCAGTACTTC
j_call: TRBJ1-2; d_call: TRBD1; clone_size: -; v_call: TRBV19; cdr3_aa: CASSIRTGDGYGYTF; cdr3_nt: TGTGCCAGTAGTATCCGGACAGGTGACGGTTATGGCTACACCTTC
j_call: TRBJ2-6; d_call: TRBD1; clone_size: -; v_call: TRBV29-1; cdr3_aa: CSGMTGGRAGANVLTF; cdr3_nt: TGCAGCGGGATGACAGGGGGTAGGGCTGGGGCCAACGTCCTGACTTTC
j_call: TRBJ1-4; d_call: -; clone_size: few; v_call: TRBV4-1; cdr3_aa: CASSHLGGEGEKLFF; cdr3_nt: TGCGCCAGCAGCCACCTAGGGGGGGAGGGGGAAAAACTGTTTTTT
j_call: TRBJ2-7; d_call: -; clone_size: few; v_call: TRBV21-1; cdr3_aa: CASSKEGLAYEQYF; cdr3_nt: TGTGCCAGCAGCAAAGAGGGGCTGGCCTACGAGCAGTACTTC
j_call: TRBJ2-7; d_call: TRBD2; clone_size: -; v_call: TRBV29-1; cdr3_aa: CSVEGWGGVYEQYF; cdr3_nt: TGCAGCGTTGAGGGTTGGGGAGGGGTGTACGAGCAGTACTTC
j_call: TRBJ1-3; d_call: -; clone_size: -; v_call: TRBV4-1; cdr3_aa: CASSQERGGGGTIYF; cdr3_nt: TGCGCCAGCAGCCAAGAAAGGGGTGGGGGGGGCACCATATATTTT
j_call: TRBJ2-7; d_call: TRBD2; clone_size: -; v_call: TRBV28; cdr3_aa: CASSLRSVGGPYEQYF; cdr3_nt: TGTGCCAGCAGTTTAAGGAGTGTGGGAGGGCCCTACGAGCAGTACTTC
j_call: TRBJ2-7; d_call: -; clone_size: -; v_call: TRBV28; cdr3_aa: CASSSLFSYEQYF; cdr3_nt: TGTGCCAGCAGTTCTCTATTCTCCTACGAGCAGTACTTC
j_call: TRBJ2-1; d_call: -; clone_size: -; v_call: TRBV4-2; cdr3_aa: CASSHWTGNNEQFF; cdr3_nt: TGTGCCAGCAGCCATTGGACGGGGAACAATGAGCAGTTCTTC
j_call: TRBJ1-1; d_call: TRBD1; clone_size: -; v_call: TRBV5-3; cdr3_aa: CARSYDRGRERVNTEAFF; cdr3_nt: TGTGCCAGAAGCTATGACAGGGGTAGGGAACGGGTGAACACTGAAGCTTTCTTT
j_call: TRBJ2-7; d_call: TRBD2; clone_size: -; v_call: TRBV7-9; cdr3_aa: CASGLAGPVGQYF; cdr3_nt: TGTGCCAGCGGACTAGCGGGGCCGGTAGGGCAGTACTTC
j_call: TRBJ2-7; d_call: -; clone_size: -; v_call: TRBV4-2; cdr3_aa: CASSLNYEQYF; cdr3_nt: TGTGCCAGCAGCCTTAACTACGAGCAGTACTTC
j_call: TRBJ2-1; d_call: TRBD2; clone_size: once; v_call: TRBV5-6; cdr3_aa: CASSLMVAGGYEQFF; cdr3_nt: TGTGCCAGCAGCTTGATGGTAGCGGGAGGCTATGAGCAGTTCTTC
j_call: TRBJ2-3; d_call: TRBD2; clone_size: -; v_call: TRBV15; cdr3_aa: CATSRDLGTSGRKGPRTSTDTQYF; cdr3_nt: TGTGCCACCAGCAGAGATTTAGGGACTAGCGGGAGAAAGGGACCTCGAACTAGCACAGATACGCAGTATTTT
j_call: TRBJ2-2; d_call: TRBD1; clone_size: -; v_call: TRBV10-3; cdr3_aa: CAISDLGQATNTGELFF; cdr3_nt: TGTGCCATCAGTGACCTCGGACAGGCCACGAACACCGGGGAGCTGTTTTTT